What follows are 15 T cell receptor beta chains derived from one specimen sequenced in a study of blood T cell repertoires in COVID-19 (TCRdb year 2020). The library came from the immunoSEQ multiplex PCR assay. TCRdb stores this immuneACCESS table with in-frame sequences only. Part of the clones is absent; in the studies checked, under half of the shortfall reflects unresolved V genes, and no reason is known for the rest. Within this sample are under 150,000 clones, with roughly four fifths of them counted one time only. Approximately 4.5% of the sample goes to the ten largest clones. Sequenced input: peripheral blood. All receptors come from a woman of 80 years or more with active or convalescent COVID-19.

The CDR3 DNA reads as TGTGCCAGCCCTACATCAAACCGGGACAGGGGGCGAAGGGCGGGAAGCAATCAGCCCCAGCATTTT. Translation gives CASPTSNRDRGRRAGSNQPQHF. V usage is TRBV27 and J usage is TRBJ1-5; 12 bases match TRBD1. Germline CDR1 MNHEY, CDR2 SMNVEV (reference sequence). This CDR3 spans 22 amino acids. V shed 8 bases and J 1 base; nucleotides not matched to a gene: 24.

Only one count was recorded for this clone. V is TRBV9 and J is TRBJ2-3, with TRBD1 matching over 8 bases. The CDR3 sequence is 16 residues long. Trimming removed 5 bases from V and 2 bases from J; junction bases left unmatched: 10. Germline values: CDR1 SGDLS, CDR2 YYNGEE. The CDR3 nucleotides read TGTGCCAGCAGAGAACGGGGGACAGGAGACACAGATACGCAGTATTTT. Translation: CASRERGTGDTDTQYF.

This clone was counted ten times or more. The chain uses TRBV6-5 and TRBJ2-7; tentative D call: TRBD2 (6 bases). CDR3 length: 14 amino acids. Germline V gene lookup returns CDR1 MNHEY and CDR2 SVGAGI. V was trimmed by 1 base and J by 6 bases, leaving 13 bases between them. Written as DNA, the CDR3 is TGTGCCAGCAGTTACTTTTCGGGAGCCGGCGAGCAGTACTTC. Its protein product is CASSYFSGAGEQYF.

The chain combines TRBV6-5 with TRBJ2-6; D is undetermined. V was shortened by 11 bases and J by 0 bases, with 8 bases between the two germline ends. Germline V CDR1 and CDR2: MNHEY, SVGAGI. This CDR3 has 13 residues. The CDR3 protein is CAASGSGANVLTF. Here the CDR3 DNA reads TGTGCCGCCTCAGGCTCTGGGGCCAACGTCCTGACTTTC.

The chain is built from TRBV15 and TRBJ2-2; TRBD2 matches at 10 bases. CDR3 length: 19 residues. Germline values: CDR1 LNHNV, CDR2 YYDKDF (reference sequence). V shed 5 bases, J shed 4 bases, and the junction held 16 bases outside the gene matches. CDR3 nucleotide sequence: TGTGCCACCAGCTGGGGGGCTAGCGGGGGAGGCCGGGGCACCGGGGAGCTGTTTTTT. Translating it yields CATSWGASGGGRGTGELFF.

The gene calls are TRBV7-2 and TRBJ1-5; 9 bases match TRBD1. Per the germline V gene, CDR1 is SGHTA and CDR2 is FQGNSA. The CDR3 is made up of 13 amino acids. The trim removed 10 bases at V and 3 bases at J, leaving 4 bases unmatched. The CDR3 protein is CATGQGNNQPQHF. In nucleotides, the CDR3 is TGTGCCACGGGACAGGGTAACAATCAGCCCCAGCATTTT.

The CDR3 sequence is CATEPGGGNQPQHF. CDR3 nucleotides: TGTGCCACCGAACCGGGGGGCGGCAATCAGCCCCAGCATTTT. The chain couples TRBV6-5 to TRBJ1-5, with D possibly TRBD1 on 6 matching bases. V was clipped by 10 bases and J by 2 bases, with 15 bases between them. The CDR3 sequence is 14 residues long. Germline V lookup: CDR1 MNHEY, CDR2 SVGAGI.

This chain uses TRBV18 with TRBJ1-2; 10 nucleotides line up with TRBD1. Germline assignment: CDR1 KGHSH and CDR2 LQKENI. The length of the CDR3 is 15 residues. The V segment lost 3 bases and the J segment 3 bases; nucleotides outside the gene matches: 4. The CDR3 protein is CASSPDRGRDYGYTF. In DNA form, the CDR3 reads TGTGCCAGCTCACCTGACAGGGGGCGAGACTATGGCTACACCTTC.

The CDR3 DNA reads as TGTGCCAGCAGCTTAAGTGTCCAGGGCCATGAGCAGTTCTTC. Protein: CASSLSVQGHEQFF. This chain joins TRBV7-3 and TRBJ2-1; D possibly corresponds to TRBD1 (5 bases). Trimming stripped 1 base from V and 8 bases from J, with 12 bases between. CDR1 is SGHTA and CDR2 is FQGTGA in the germline V gene. CDR3 length equals 14 residues.

This chain connects TRBV5-1 to TRBJ1-4, with D tentatively TRBD1 (5 bases). Trimming stripped 1 base from V and 8 bases from J, with 15 bases between. There are 15 residues in the CDR3. Germline V gene lookup returns CDR1 SGHRS and CDR2 YFSETQ. CDR3 region: CASSLRASRAEKLFF. For the CDR3, the DNA is TGCGCCAGCAGCTTGAGGGCATCCAGGGCAGAAAAACTGTTTTTT.

J is TRBJ2-6 and V is TRBV18; the D gene is possibly TRBD1 (6 bases). Trimming took off 5 bases at V and 1 base at J, with 15 bases between the two ends. The germline gives CDR1 KGHSH, CDR2 LQKENI. The CDR3 covers 17 residues. For the CDR3, the DNA is TGTGCCAGCTCAGTACAGGGATGGGGGTCTGGGGCCAACGTCCTGACTTTC. Translating it yields CASSVQGWGSGANVLTF.

The rearrangement joins TRBV28 to TRBJ1-5; D is unclear. The ends were cut back, 10 bases at V and 9 bases at J, with 7 bases in the middle. Germline values: CDR1 MDHEN, CDR2 SYDVKM. This CDR3 has 9 amino acids. The CDR3 DNA sequence: TGTGCCACCGGGTCGCCCCAGCATTTT. It specifies CATGSPQHF.

The V gene is TRBV28, the J gene TRBJ2-2, with D perhaps matching TRBD1 (6 bases). The CDR3 extends over 15 amino acids. V lost 3 bases and J lost 1, with 9 bases in between. Germline V gives CDR1 MDHEN, CDR2 SYDVKM. The DNA of the CDR3 is TGTGCCAGCAGTTTTCAAGGGGGGAACACCGGGGAGCTGTTTTTT. Translated, it gives CASSFQGGNTGELFF.

At least ten counts were recorded for this clone. The chain employs TRBV4-2 and TRBJ2-1; TRBD2 agrees at 10 bases. The V gene end was trimmed by 8 bases and the J gene end by 2 bases; junction bases not matched to a gene: 3. CDR1 is LGHNA, CDR2 YNFKEQ, per germline. CDR3 length: 14 amino acids. CDR3 residues: CASGSGGAYNEQFF. The DNA for the CDR3 is TGTGCCAGCGGGAGCGGGGGGGCCTACAATGAGCAGTTCTTC.

This chain uses TRBV4-1 with TRBJ2-7; the match to TRBD1 covers 7 bases. This CDR3 has 14 residues. The germline V gene has CDR1 MGHRA and CDR2 YSYEKL. Trimming removed 1 base from V and 0 bases from J; junction bases left unmatched: 0. The CDR3 here is CASSQGQGSYEQYF. CDR3 DNA: TGCGCCAGCAGCCAAGGACAGGGCTCCTACGAGCAGTACTTC.